This TCR beta chain was documented in a study of cytomegalovirus exposure and HLA in healthy donors. Study-wide points: Within the data, a cluster of highly shared sequence variants was likely a sequencing artifact.

Germline CDR1 PRHDT, CDR2 FYEKMQ (reference sequence). The CDR3 runs to 16 residues. V lost 4 bases, J lost 5 bases, and 9 bases stayed unmatched. Regarding this clone: The antigen remains unidentified.

Both 60 Vbeta primers and 13 Jbeta primers went into the PCR. Only in-frame clones appear in the TCRdb table, and some are missing; sequencing was by immunoSEQ multiplex PCR. The sample consists of some 180,000 clones, roughly 74% of them appearing once. The chain couples TRBV13 to TRBJ2-1; 9 nucleotides line up with TRBD2. The origin of this receptor is a female donor in good health and CMV-seronegative. Source material: PBMCs. The CDR3: CASSSPQRGAHNEQFF. The CDR3 DNA follows: TGTGCCAGCAGCTCGCCCCAGCGGGGGGCACACAATGAGCAGTTCTTC.